These 10 T cell receptor beta chains originate from one sample sequenced in a study of T cell repertoires in cytomegalovirus infection (dated by TCRdb to between 2018 and 2021). Sequencing was carried out with an Illumina HiSeq 1500. The raw public data were reprocessed by TCRdb itself: fastp quality trimming at Q25, MiXCR clonotype calling, in-frame beta chains only. Each CDR3 protein appears once, grouped with its most common genes and DNA. Here the sample has 200,000 to 250,000 distinct CDR3 sequences; under 25% occur a single time. 15% to 20% of the sample rests with the top ten. The sequencing input was CD8+ T cells from PBMCs. These receptors were taken from a human donor in good health (CMV status not recorded). Some clones in this sample may be carry-over from other donors' samples.

The table lists this clonotype with a few counts. The rearrangement links TRBV4-1 to TRBJ2-1, with 7 positions matching TRBD1. The germline gives CDR1 MGHRA, CDR2 YSYEKL. CDR3 length: 14 amino acids. Trimming removed 1 base from V and 6 bases from J; junction bases left unmatched: 3. The DNA for the CDR3 is TGCGCCAGCAGCCAAGGGGGACAGTTCAATGAGCAGTTCTTC. As protein: CASSQGGQFNEQFF.

This clonotype has just a few counts. This rearrangement joins TRBV4-1 to TRBJ1-2; tentatively, D is TRBD1 (5 bases). CDR3 length: 12 residues. The germline V gene encodes CDR1 MGHRA and CDR2 YSYEKL. The V and J ends lost 8 bases and 3 bases respectively, with 10 bases between them. The CDR3 sequence: CASGDGDYGYTF. The CDR3 DNA reads TGCGCCAGCGGGGACGGTGACTATGGCTACACCTTC.

CDR3 in DNA: TGTGCCAGCAGTCCATTCTATAGCAATCAGCCCCAGCATTTT. Translating it yields CASSPFYSNQPQHF. This chain links TRBV27 with TRBJ1-5; D unclear. The germline CDR1 and CDR2 sequences are MNHEY and SMNVEV (reference sequence). The CDR3 loop spans 14 amino acids. The V and J ends lost 5 bases and 0 bases respectively, with 8 bases between them.

This chain links TRBV12-3 or TRBV12-4 with TRBJ2-2; no clear D. The V and J ends lost 6 bases and 8 bases respectively, with 10 bases between them. CDR3 size: 12 residues. The CDR3 DNA reads TGTGCCAGCAGCCGACTTAGGGGGGAGCTGTTTTTT. Protein product: CASSRLRGELFF.

This clonotype was seen a few times. This chain connects TRBV19 to TRBJ2-7, with 8 bases aligning to TRBD1. Germline lookup yields CDR1 LNHDA and CDR2 SQIVND (reference sequence). The CDR3 has 14 residues. J gave up 0 bases and V 6 bases, and 4 bases lay outside the gene matches. CDR3 in amino acids: CASSVGQGSYEQYF. In DNA form, the CDR3 reads TGTGCCAGTAGCGTCGGACAGGGCTCCTACGAGCAGTACTTC. Looking up the rest from reference TRBV19 and TRBJ2-7 gives the full variable domain: DGGITQSPKYLFRKEGQNVTLSCEQNLNHDAMYWYRQDPGQGLRLIYYSQIVNDFQKGDIAEGYSVSREKKESFPLTVTSAQKNPTAFYLCASSVGQGSYEQYFGPGTRLTVT.

Many counts were recorded for this clonotype. The V and J genes are TRBV7-2 and TRBJ2-1, with a weak D call TRBD2 (6 bases). The CDR3 runs 16 residues. Trimming took off 2 bases at V and 0 bases at J, with 11 bases between the two ends. Germline lookup yields CDR1 SGHTA and CDR2 FQGNSA. The chain's CDR3 is CASSLFTGGSYNEQFF. CDR3 DNA: TGTGCCAGCAGCTTATTTACCGGGGGCTCCTACAATGAGCAGTTCTTC.

The chain recombines TRBV20-1 with TRBJ2-3; 9 positions match TRBD1. Germline CDR1 reads DFQATT; CDR2 reads SNEGSKA (reference sequence). J was trimmed by 2 bases and V by 3 bases; bases with no gene match: 15. The CDR3 length is 18 residues. The CDR3 protein is CSARWTGDSGVITDTQYF. CDR3 sequence (DNA): TGCAGTGCTAGGTGGACAGGGGATAGCGGAGTTATCACAGATACGCAGTATTTT.

This clonotype was counted between two and nine times. This rearrangement joins TRBV2 to TRBJ1-6, with TRBD1 identical over 8 bases. With V trimmed by 4 bases and J by 7 bases, 0 bases remained unmatched. From germline, CDR1 is SNHLY and CDR2 FYNNEI. The CDR3 runs to 13 residues. The chain's CDR3 is CASSGTGNSPLHF. The CDR3 DNA follows: TGTGCCAGCAGTGGGACAGGGAATTCACCCCTCCACTTT. Looking up the rest from reference TRBV2 and TRBJ1-6 gives the full variable domain: EPEVTQTPSHQVTQMGQEVILRCVPISNHLYFYWYRQILGQKVEFLVSFYNNEISEKSEIFDDQFSVERPDGSNFTLKIRSTKLEDSAMYFCASSGTGNSPLHFGNGTRLTVT.

The chain carries TRBV29-1 and TRBJ1-2; D gene unclear. The V end lost 7 bases, the J end lost 4 bases, and 16 bases lay between the germline ends. Germline CDR1 reads SQVTM; CDR2 reads ANQGSEA. This CDR3 has 13 residues. The DNA for the CDR3 is TGCAGCGCCATGACCAATTCCCCCTATGGCTACACCTTC. It specifies CSAMTNSPYGYTF. Full variable domain (missing parts from reference TRBV29-1 and TRBJ1-2): SAVISQKPSRDICQRGTSLTIQCQVDSQVTMMFWYRQQPGQSLTLIATANQGSEATYESGFVIDKFPISRPNLTFSTLTVSNMSPEDSSIYLCSAMTNSPYGYTFGSGTRLTVV.

This clonotype appeared many times. The rearrangement links TRBV7-8 to TRBJ2-3; D possibly corresponds to TRBD1 (6 bases). The CDR3 consists of 16 residues. The germline V gene encodes CDR1 SGHVS and CDR2 FQNEAQ. V shed 3 bases and J shed 1 base, with 14 bases lying between them. The chain's CDR3 is CASSLNSGTRTDTQYF. DNA for the CDR3: TGTGCCAGCAGCTTGAATTCCGGGACACGCACAGATACGCAGTATTTT.